These 17 T cell receptor beta chains share one sample of origin, sequenced in a study of T cell repertoires in cytomegalovirus infection. TCRdb re-called the reads through MiXCR, storing one row per CDR3 protein. The sample holds about 740,000 distinct CDR3 sequences, approximately 40% seen once. The sample comprised PBMCs. All receptors come from a human donor in good health (CMV status not recorded). Some clones in this sample may be carry-over from other donors' samples.

The chain couples TRBV7-4 to TRBJ1-2, with D possibly being TRBD1 (6 bases). This CDR3 is 11 amino acids long. Looked up from germline, CDR1 is SGHVT and CDR2 is SQSDAQ. V was cut by 5 bases and J by 9 bases, with 10 bases left in between. The CDR3 loop reads CASSQGQSYTF. DNA for the CDR3: TGTGCCAGCAGCCAAGGACAGAGCTACACCTTC. The whole variable domain, filled in from reference TRBV7-4 and TRBJ1-2, reads GAGVSQSPRYKVAKRGRDVALRCDSISGHVTLYWYRQTLGQGSEVLTYSQSDAQRDKSGRPSGRFSAERPERSVSTLKIQRTEQGDSAVYLCASSQGQSYTFGSGTRLTVV.

The chain couples TRBV5-1 to TRBJ1-1, with D tentatively TRBD1 (5 bases). CDR1 and CDR2 from the germline V gene are SGHRS and YFSETQ. The germline V and J ends were trimmed by 4 bases and 6 bases, with 13 bases remaining between them. This CDR3 comprises 13 residues. As DNA, the CDR3 is TGCGCCAGCAGCCTAGGGGATCTGGCTGAAGCTTTCTTT. As protein: CASSLGDLAEAFF.

In its sample, this clonotype was seen many times. This rearrangement joins TRBV15 to TRBJ1-2; no firm D call. The CDR3 is made up of 12 amino acids. Trimming stripped 5 bases from V and 7 bases from J, with 11 bases between. Germline CDR1 is LNHNV and CDR2 is YYDKDF (reference sequence). The CDR3 DNA reads TGTGCCACCAGCCAGGCCGCTCGTGGCTACACCTTC. Translated, it gives CATSQAARGYTF.

The chain is built from TRBV24-1 and TRBJ2-2; tentative D call: TRBD2 (6 bases). This CDR3 has 16 amino acids. V was shortened by 7 bases and J by 1 base, with 15 bases between the two germline ends. Germline values: CDR1 KGHDR, CDR2 SFDVKD. The CDR3 loop is CATRSGLSENTGELFF. The CDR3 bases are TGTGCCACCAGGTCCGGACTATCAGAGAACACCGGGGAGCTGTTTTTT.

The rearrangement links TRBV27 to TRBJ1-4, with 7 bases fitting TRBD1. Germline CDR1 reads MNHEY; CDR2 reads SMNVEV (reference sequence). Trimming took 6 bases from V and 0 from J; bases not matched to a gene: 13. The CDR3 covers 18 residues. The CDR3 protein is CASRETGTVFATNEKLFF. The DNA for the CDR3 is TGTGCCAGCAGAGAAACCGGGACAGTTTTTGCAACTAATGAAAAACTGTTTTTT.

This chain uses TRBV4-1 with TRBJ1-1, with a weak D call TRBD1 (5 bases). Trimming took 2 bases from V and 4 from J, leaving 8 bases between them. The germline gives CDR1 MGHRA, CDR2 YSYEKL. The CDR3 consists of 13 residues. The CDR3 protein is CASSQMGGTEAFF. DNA for the CDR3: TGCGCCAGCAGCCAAATGGGGGGCACTGAAGCTTTCTTT.

This clonotype has a count of ten or more. This sequence joins TRBV6-1 and TRBJ2-4; D unresolved. Germline values: CDR1 MNHNS, CDR2 SASEGT. The V end lost 0 bases, the J end lost 10 bases, and 10 bases lay between the germline ends. The CDR3 is 13 residues long. The chain's CDR3 is CASSEALRGIQYF. The CDR3 DNA follows: TGTGCCAGCAGTGAAGCGCTTCGTGGGATTCAGTACTTC.

The chain employs TRBV6-6 and TRBJ1-2; 12 bases are a match to TRBD1. This CDR3 region has 15 residues. Per germline, CDR1 MNHNY and CDR2 SVGAGI (reference sequence). V shed 3 bases, J shed 7 bases, and the junction held 6 bases outside the gene matches. DNA for the CDR3: TGTGCCAGCAGTTATCTGGGACAGGGGGCGGGTGGCTACACCTTC. As protein: CASSYLGQGAGGYTF.

This sequence joins TRBV20-1 and TRBJ1-4, with no clear D. The CDR3 totals 14 residues. Trimming removed 0 bases at V and 10 bases at J, with 15 bases between. Looked up from germline, CDR1 is DFQATT and CDR2 is SNEGSKA (reference sequence). The CDR3, as DNA: TGCAGTGCTAGAGATTTACAGCTTTTAGGAAAACTGTTTTTT. It encodes CSARDLQLLGKLFF.

This clonotype came up many times. The genes are TRBV7-6 and TRBJ1-4; D unclear. V was clipped by 4 bases and J by 8 bases, with 20 bases between them. CDR1 is SGHVS and CDR2 is FNYEAQ in the germline V gene. The CDR3 is made up of 16 amino acids. The CDR3 spells CASSSTADGVKEKLFF. Written as DNA, the CDR3 is TGTGCCAGCAGCTCCACCGCAGACGGGGTTAAGGAAAAACTGTTTTTT.

This clonotype occurred many times. V and J are TRBV7-2 and TRBJ2-1, with TRBD2 as a possible D gene (7 bases). CDR3 size: 12 residues. The ends were cut back, 5 bases at V and 10 bases at J, with 12 bases in the middle. Germline V gene sequence: CDR1 SGHTA, CDR2 FQGNSA. CDR3 DNA: TGTGCCAGCAGCCACGGCGGGGGCGAGCAGTTCTTC. Translating gives CASSHGGGEQFF.

The V gene is TRBV11-1, the J gene TRBJ1-1, with D hard to call. Per the germline V gene, CDR1 is SGHAT and CDR2 is FQDESV (reference sequence). The ends were cut back, 2 bases at V and 2 bases at J, with 9 bases in the middle. This CDR3 contains 14 residues. The CDR3 coding sequence is TGTGCCAGCAGCTTATCCCTTTTCAACACTGAAGCTTTCTTT. This sequence encodes CASSLSLFNTEAFF. The full variable domain, with the rest looked up from reference TRBV11-1 and TRBJ1-1, is EAEVAQSPRYKITEKSQAVAFWCDPISGHATLYWYRQILGQGPELLVQFQDESVVDDSQLPKDRFSAERLKGVDSTLKIQPAELGDSAMYLCASSLSLFNTEAFFGQGTRLTVV.

This clonotype has only a few counts. The chain couples TRBV12-3 or TRBV12-4 to TRBJ2-3; D possibly corresponds to TRBD2 (6 bases). This CDR3 contains 17 residues. V lost 1 base to trimming and J lost 0 bases, with 14 bases between them. CDR3 bases: TGTGCCAGCAGTTTAGGCTCTGGCGGGGCTAGCACAGATACGCAGTATTTT. It specifies CASSLGSGGASTDTQYF.

The chain uses TRBV2 and TRBJ1-4; a possible D gene is TRBD1 (6 bases). CDR3 length: 15 residues. Germline CDR1 reads SNHLY; CDR2 reads FYNNEI. V was pared by 2 bases and J by 5 bases, with 12 bases between. The CDR3 spells CASSERARGNEKLFF. In DNA form, the CDR3 reads TGTGCCAGCAGTGAAAGGGCCAGGGGAAATGAAAAACTGTTTTTT.

The chain uses TRBV6-5 and TRBJ2-7; 11 bases line up with TRBD2. Germline V CDR1 and CDR2: MNHEY, SVGAGI. The CDR3 extends over 17 amino acids. V dropped 4 bases and J dropped 4; count of bases not matched to a gene: 12. The CDR3 coding sequence is TGTGCCAGCAGTTCCTCGACTAGCGGGGAGCCCCCTTACGAGCAGTACTTC. It translates to CASSSSTSGEPPYEQYF.

V gene TRBV4-2 combines with J gene TRBJ2-3; D is possibly TRBD2 (5 bases). V lost 2 bases, J lost 0 bases, and 27 bases lay in between. Germline lookup yields CDR1 LGHNA and CDR2 YNFKEQ. The CDR3 length is 21 residues. CDR3 amino acids: CASSQNIGVVGAISSTDTQYF. The CDR3 nucleotides read TGTGCCAGCAGCCAAAATATCGGGGTCGTAGGCGCTATATCTAGCACAGATACGCAGTATTTT.

This rearrangement joins TRBV6-6 to TRBJ1-5; D is possibly TRBD1 (6 bases). V was clipped by 0 bases and J by 3 bases, with 15 bases between them. CDR1 and CDR2 from the germline V gene are MNHNY and SVGAGI (reference sequence). This CDR3 contains 17 residues. The CDR3 protein is CASSYSARGQHNQPQHF. As DNA, the CDR3 is TGTGCCAGCAGTTACTCAGCTCGTGGACAGCACAATCAGCCCCAGCATTTT.